The rows below give T cell receptor beta chains drawn from one sample of a study of CD8+CD57+ T cells in acquired aplastic anemia. TCRdb itself ran the reads through MiXCR, one entry per CDR3 protein. The data show fewer than 250,000 distinct CDR3 sequences, 50% to 55% seen once. The sequenced sample was sorted CD4+, CD8+, or CD8+CD57+ T cells (not recorded which) from PBMCs. These receptors all come from a human donor in good health, serving as a control. The CDR3 runs from the conserved cysteine through the conserved F or W. Clone size is stated in some rows and not others, as once, few, many or a class when expanded.

V gene	clone size	J gene	CDR3 protein
TRBV7-7	few	TRBJ2-7	CASSLVPGTTYEQYF
TRBV6-6	many	TRBJ2-7	CASSSPDRGGNEQYF
TRBV15	NA	TRBJ2-7	CATSRDAGVSSYEQYF
TRBV2	NA	TRBJ1-5	CASREQGSNQPQHF
TRBV24-1	NA	TRBJ2-1	CATSDSGTPSYNEQFF
TRBV7-2	many	TRBJ2-3	CASSFTGGQGDTQYF
TRBV29-1	NA	TRBJ2-3	CSVASGGTTDTQYF
TRBV5-1	few	TRBJ2-1	CASSLGLKQGMGTYNEQFF
TRBV5-6	NA	TRBJ2-7	CASSLGDRGHYEQYF
TRBV7-8	NA	NA	CASSVRPGGAGDEQFF
TRBV15	NA	TRBJ1-4	CATSSRDRHNEKLFF
TRBV5-4	many	TRBJ2-7	CASSSGTSGVYEQYF
TRBV4-3	NA	TRBJ1-2	CASSQAEQGDGYTF
TRBV5-8	many	TRBJ2-5	CASSLTSGPQYF